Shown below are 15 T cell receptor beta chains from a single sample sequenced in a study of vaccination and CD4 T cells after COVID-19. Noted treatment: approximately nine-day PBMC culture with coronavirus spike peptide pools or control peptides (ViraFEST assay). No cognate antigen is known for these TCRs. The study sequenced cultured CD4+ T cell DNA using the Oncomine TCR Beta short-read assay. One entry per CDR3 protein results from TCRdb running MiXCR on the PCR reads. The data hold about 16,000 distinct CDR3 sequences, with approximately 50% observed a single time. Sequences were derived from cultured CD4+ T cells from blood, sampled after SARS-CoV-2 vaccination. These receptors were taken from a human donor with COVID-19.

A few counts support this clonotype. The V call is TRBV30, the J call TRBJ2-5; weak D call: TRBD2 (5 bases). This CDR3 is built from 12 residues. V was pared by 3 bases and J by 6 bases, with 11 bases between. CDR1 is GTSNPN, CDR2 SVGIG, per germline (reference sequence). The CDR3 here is CAWREALKTQYF. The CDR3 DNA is TGTGCCTGGAGGGAGGCTCTAAAGACCCAGTACTTC.

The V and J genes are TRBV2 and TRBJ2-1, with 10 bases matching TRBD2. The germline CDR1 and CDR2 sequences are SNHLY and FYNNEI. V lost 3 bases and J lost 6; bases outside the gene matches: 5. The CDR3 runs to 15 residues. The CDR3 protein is CASSDWSGGANEQFF. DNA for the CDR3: TGTGCCAGCAGTGATTGGAGCGGGGGGGCCAATGAGCAGTTCTTC.

CDR3 sequence reads: CASSPDGGNTGELFF. CDR3 in DNA: TGTGCCAGCAGTCCTGACGGAGGAAACACCGGGGAGCTGTTTTTT. This chain links TRBV2 with TRBJ2-2; possible D gene TRBD2, 5 bases. Trimming pared 5 bases from V and 2 bases from J, leaving 12 bases between. This CDR3 has 15 residues. Germline V lookup: CDR1 SNHLY, CDR2 FYNNEI.

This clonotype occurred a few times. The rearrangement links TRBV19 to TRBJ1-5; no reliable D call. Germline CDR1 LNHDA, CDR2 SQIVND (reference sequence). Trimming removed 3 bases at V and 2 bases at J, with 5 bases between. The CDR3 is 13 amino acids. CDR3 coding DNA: TGTGCCAGTAGTATTGGGGGCAATCAGCCCCAGCATTTT. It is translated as CASSIGGNQPQHF.

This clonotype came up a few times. The CDR3 protein is CASSEANYGYTF. In DNA, the CDR3 is TGTGCCAGCAGTGAAGCGAACTATGGCTACACCTTC. The chain is built from TRBV28 and TRBJ1-2; D remains unclear. From germline, CDR1 is MDHEN and CDR2 SYDVKM. V lost 5 bases and J 2 bases, leaving 6 bases between the germline ends. The CDR3 extends over 12 amino acids.

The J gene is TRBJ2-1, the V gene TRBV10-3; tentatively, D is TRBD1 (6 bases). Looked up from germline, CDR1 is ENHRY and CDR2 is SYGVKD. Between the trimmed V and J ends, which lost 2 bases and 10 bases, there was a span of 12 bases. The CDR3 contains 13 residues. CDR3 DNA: TGTGCCATCAGTGAGGAGAGGGGGTCGGAGCAGTTCTTC. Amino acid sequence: CAISEERGSEQFF.

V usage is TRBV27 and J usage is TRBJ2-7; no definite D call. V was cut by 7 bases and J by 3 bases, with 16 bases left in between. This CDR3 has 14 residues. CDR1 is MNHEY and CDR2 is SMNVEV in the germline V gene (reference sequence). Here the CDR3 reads CASTPRGAVYEQYF. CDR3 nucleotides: TGTGCCAGCACCCCCCGCGGTGCTGTCTACGAGCAGTACTTC.

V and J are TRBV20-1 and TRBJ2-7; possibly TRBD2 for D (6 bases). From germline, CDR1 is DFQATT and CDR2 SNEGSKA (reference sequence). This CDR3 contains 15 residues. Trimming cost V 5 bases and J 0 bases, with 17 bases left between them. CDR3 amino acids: CSAGKGGVSSYEQYF. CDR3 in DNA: TGCAGTGCTGGAAAGGGCGGGGTGAGCTCCTACGAGCAGTACTTC.

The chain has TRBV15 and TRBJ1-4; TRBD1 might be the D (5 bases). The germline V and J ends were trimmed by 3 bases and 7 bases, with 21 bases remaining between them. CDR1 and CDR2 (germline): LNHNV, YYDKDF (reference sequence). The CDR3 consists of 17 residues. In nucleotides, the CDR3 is TGTGCCACCAGCAGTACACGGGACTCCCGTTTGGGTGAAAAACTGTTTTTT. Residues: CATSSTRDSRLGEKLFF. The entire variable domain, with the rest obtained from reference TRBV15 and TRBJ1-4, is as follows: DAMVIQNPRYQVTQFGKPVTLSCSQTLNHNVMYWYQQKSSQAPKLLFHYYDKDFNNEADTPDNFQSRRPNTSFCFLDIRSPGLGDTAMYLCATSSTRDSRLGEKLFFGSGTQLSVL.

CDR3 sequence (DNA): TGTGCCAGCAGCTTTAGTCGGCTAGCCAAAAACATTCAGTACTTC. It codes for CASSFSRLAKNIQYF. This chain connects TRBV7-9 to TRBJ2-4; D gene ambiguous. This CDR3 is 15 amino acids long. Germline V lookup: CDR1 SEHNR, CDR2 FQNEAQ (reference sequence). V was clipped by 3 bases and J by 0 bases, with 9 bases between them.

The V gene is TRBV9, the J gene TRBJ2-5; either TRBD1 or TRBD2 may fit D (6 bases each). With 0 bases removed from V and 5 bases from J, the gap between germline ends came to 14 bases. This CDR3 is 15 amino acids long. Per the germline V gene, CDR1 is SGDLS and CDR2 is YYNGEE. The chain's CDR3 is CASSVEGGPGETQYF. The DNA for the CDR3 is TGTGCCAGCAGCGTAGAAGGGGGGCCTGGTGAGACCCAGTACTTC. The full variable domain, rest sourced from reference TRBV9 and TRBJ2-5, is DSGVTQTPKHLITATGQRVTLRCSPRSGDLSVYWYQQSLDQGLQFLIQYYNGEERAKGNILERFSAQQFPDLHSELNLSSLELGDSALYFCASSVEGGPGETQYFGPGTRLLVL.

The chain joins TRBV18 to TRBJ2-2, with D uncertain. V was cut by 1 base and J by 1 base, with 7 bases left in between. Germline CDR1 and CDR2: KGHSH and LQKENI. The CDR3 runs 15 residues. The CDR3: CASSPRSENTGELFF. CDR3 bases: TGTGCCAGCTCACCACGGTCAGAGAACACCGGGGAGCTGTTTTTT. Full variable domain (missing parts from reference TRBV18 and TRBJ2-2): NAGVMQNPRHLVRRRGQEARLRCSPMKGHSHVYWYRQLPEEGLKFMVYLQKENIIDESGMPKERFSAEFPKEGPSILRIQQVVRGDSAAYFCASSPRSENTGELFFGEGSRLTVL.

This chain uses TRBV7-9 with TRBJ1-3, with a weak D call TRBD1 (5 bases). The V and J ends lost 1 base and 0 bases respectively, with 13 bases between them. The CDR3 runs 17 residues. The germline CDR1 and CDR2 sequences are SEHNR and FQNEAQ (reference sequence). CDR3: CASSLVAGPSSGNTIYF. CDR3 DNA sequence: TGTGCCAGCAGCTTAGTGGCAGGGCCGAGCTCTGGAAACACCATATATTTT.

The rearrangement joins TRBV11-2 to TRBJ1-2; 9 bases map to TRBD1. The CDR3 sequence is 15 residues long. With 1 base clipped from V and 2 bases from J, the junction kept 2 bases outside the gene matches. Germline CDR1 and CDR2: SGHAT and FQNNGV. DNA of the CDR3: TGTGCCAGCAGCTTAGGGACAGGGGTGAACTATGGCTACACCTTC. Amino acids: CASSLGTGVNYGYTF.

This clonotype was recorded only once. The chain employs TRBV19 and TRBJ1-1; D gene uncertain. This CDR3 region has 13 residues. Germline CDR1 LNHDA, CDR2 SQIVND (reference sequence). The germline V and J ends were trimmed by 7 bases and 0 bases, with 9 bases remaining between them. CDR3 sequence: CASTAVMNTEAFF. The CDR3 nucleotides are TGTGCCAGTACGGCAGTAATGAACACTGAAGCTTTCTTT.